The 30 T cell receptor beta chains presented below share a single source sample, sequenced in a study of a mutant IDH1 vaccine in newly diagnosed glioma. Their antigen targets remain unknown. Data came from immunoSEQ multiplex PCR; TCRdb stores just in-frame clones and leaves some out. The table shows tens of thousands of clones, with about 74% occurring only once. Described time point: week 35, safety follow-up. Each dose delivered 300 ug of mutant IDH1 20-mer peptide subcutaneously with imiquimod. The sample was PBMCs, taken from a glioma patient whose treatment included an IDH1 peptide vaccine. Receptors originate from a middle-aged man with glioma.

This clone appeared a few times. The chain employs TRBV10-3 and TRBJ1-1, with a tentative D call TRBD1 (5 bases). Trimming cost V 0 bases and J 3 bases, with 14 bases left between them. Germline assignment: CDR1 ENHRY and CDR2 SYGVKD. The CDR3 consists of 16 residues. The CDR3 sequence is CAISESQGKGDTEAFF. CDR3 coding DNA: TGTGCCATCAGTGAGTCGCAGGGTAAAGGGGACACTGAAGCTTTCTTT.

CDR3 loop: CAWRERPNQPQHF. CDR3 bases: TGTGCCTGGAGAGAACGACCGAATCAGCCCCAGCATTTT. V and J are TRBV30 and TRBJ1-5, with D uncertain. CDR1 is GTSNPN and CDR2 is SVGIG in the germline V gene (reference sequence). CDR3 length: 13 residues. Between the trimmed V and J ends, which lost 3 bases and 4 bases, there was a span of 10 bases.

The CDR3 loop reads CASSESNEQYF. The CDR3 nucleotides are TGTGCCAGCAGTGAATCGAACGAGCAGTACTTC. The chain combines TRBV7-9 with TRBJ2-7; D call uncertain. This CDR3 comprises 11 residues. V gave up 6 bases and J gave up 5 bases, with 8 bases separating them. The germline gives CDR1 SEHNR, CDR2 FQNEAQ (reference sequence).

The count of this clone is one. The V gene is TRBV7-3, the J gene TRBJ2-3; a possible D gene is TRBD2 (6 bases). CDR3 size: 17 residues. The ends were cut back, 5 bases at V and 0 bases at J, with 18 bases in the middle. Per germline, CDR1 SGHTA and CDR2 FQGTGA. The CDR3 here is CASSPEGWGVSTDTQYF. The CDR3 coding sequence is TGTGCCAGCAGCCCGGAGGGTTGGGGGGTTAGCACAGATACGCAGTATTTT.

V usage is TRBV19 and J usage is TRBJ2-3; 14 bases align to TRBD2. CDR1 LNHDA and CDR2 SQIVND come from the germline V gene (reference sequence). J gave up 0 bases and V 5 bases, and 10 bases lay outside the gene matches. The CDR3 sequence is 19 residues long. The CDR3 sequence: CASSLGLAGASSSTDTQYF. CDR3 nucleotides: TGTGCCAGTAGTTTGGGACTAGCGGGGGCCTCCTCTAGCACAGATACGCAGTATTTT.

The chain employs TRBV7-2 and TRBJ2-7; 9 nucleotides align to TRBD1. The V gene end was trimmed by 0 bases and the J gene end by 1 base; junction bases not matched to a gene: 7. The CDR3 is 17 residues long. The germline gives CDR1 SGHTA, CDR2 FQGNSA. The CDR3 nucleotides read TGTGCCAGCAGCTTAGCCCCAGGACAGGGGATATCCTACGAGCAGTACTTC. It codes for CASSLAPGQGISYEQYF.

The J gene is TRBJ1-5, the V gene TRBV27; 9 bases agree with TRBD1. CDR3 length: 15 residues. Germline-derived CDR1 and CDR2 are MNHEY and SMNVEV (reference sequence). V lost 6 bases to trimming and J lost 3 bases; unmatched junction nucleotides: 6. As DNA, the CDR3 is TGTGCCAGCAGACCCGGGACAGGGCTCAATCAGCCCCAGCATTTT. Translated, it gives CASRPGTGLNQPQHF.

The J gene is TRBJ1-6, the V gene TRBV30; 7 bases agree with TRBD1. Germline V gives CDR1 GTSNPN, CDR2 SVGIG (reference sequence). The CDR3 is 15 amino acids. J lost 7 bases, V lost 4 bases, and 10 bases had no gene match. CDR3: CAWKTGTAQNSPLHF. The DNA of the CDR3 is TGTGCCTGGAAGACCGGGACAGCACAAAATTCACCCCTCCACTTT.

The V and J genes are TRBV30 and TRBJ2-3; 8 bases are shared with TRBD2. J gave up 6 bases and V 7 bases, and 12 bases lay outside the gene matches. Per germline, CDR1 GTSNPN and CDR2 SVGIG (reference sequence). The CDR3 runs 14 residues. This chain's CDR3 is CALEVGTRSDTQYF. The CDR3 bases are TGTGCCTTGGAGGTTGGGACTAGGTCGGATACGCAGTATTTT.

The chain's CDR3 is CASSQEAQGDEQYF. The CDR3 bases are TGCGCCAGCAGCCAAGAGGCCCAAGGTGACGAGCAGTACTTC. The rearrangement uses TRBV4-3 and TRBJ2-7; D is unclear. Trimming cost V 0 bases and J 5 bases, with 11 bases left between them. The CDR3 consists of 14 residues. Germline values: CDR1 LGHNA, CDR2 YSLEER.

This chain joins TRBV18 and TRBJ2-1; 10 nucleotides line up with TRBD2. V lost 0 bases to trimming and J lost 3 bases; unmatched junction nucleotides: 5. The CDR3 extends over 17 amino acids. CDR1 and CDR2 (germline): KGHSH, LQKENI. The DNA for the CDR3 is TGTGCCAGCTCACCACCGAGCGGGGGGGGTTTCTACAATGAGCAGTTCTTC. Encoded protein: CASSPPSGGGFYNEQFF.

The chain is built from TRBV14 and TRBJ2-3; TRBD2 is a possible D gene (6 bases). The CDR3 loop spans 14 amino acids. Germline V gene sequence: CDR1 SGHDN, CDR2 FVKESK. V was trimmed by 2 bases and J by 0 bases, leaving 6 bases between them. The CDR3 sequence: CASSQLASTDTQYF. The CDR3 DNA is TGTGCCAGCAGCCAACTAGCGAGCACAGATACGCAGTATTTT.

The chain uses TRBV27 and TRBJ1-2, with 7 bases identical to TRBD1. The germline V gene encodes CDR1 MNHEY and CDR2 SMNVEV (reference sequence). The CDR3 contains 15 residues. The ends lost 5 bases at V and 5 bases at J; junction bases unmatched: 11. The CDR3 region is CASSRVRDSEYGYTF. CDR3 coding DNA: TGTGCCAGCAGTCGAGTCCGGGACAGTGAGTATGGCTACACCTTC.

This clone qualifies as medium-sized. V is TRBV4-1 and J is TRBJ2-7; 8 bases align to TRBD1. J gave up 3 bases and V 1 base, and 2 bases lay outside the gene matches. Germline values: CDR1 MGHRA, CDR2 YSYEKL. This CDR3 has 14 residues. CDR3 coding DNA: TGCGCCAGCAGCCAAGGTGACAGGGGCTACGAGCAGTACTTC. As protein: CASSQGDRGYEQYF.

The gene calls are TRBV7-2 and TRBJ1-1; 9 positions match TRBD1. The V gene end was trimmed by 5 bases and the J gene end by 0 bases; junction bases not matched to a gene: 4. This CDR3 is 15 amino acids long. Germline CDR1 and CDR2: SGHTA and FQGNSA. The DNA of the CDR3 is TGTGCCAGCAGCCCTTGGACAGGGGTGAACACTGAAGCTTTCTTT. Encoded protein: CASSPWTGVNTEAFF.

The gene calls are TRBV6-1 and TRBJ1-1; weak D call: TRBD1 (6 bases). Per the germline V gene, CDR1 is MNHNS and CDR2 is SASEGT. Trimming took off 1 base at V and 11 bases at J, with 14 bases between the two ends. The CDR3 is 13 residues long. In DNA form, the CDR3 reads TGTGCCAGCAGTGAAGGGAGGGGGGGAACGGCTTTCTTT. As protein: CASSEGRGGTAFF.

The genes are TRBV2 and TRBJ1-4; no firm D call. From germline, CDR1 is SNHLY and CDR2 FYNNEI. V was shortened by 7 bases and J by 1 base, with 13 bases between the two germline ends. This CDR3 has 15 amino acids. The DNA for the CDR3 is TGTGCCAGCACCGACCTAGGCGGAACTAATGAAAAACTGTTTTTT. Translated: CASTDLGGTNEKLFF.

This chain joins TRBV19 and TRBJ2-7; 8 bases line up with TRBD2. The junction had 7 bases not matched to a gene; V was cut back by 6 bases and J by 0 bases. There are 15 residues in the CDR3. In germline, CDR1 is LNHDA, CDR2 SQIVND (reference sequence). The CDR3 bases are TGTGCCAGTAGCGCCGGGGGGGGACTCTCCTACGAGCAGTACTTC. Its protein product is CASSAGGGLSYEQYF.

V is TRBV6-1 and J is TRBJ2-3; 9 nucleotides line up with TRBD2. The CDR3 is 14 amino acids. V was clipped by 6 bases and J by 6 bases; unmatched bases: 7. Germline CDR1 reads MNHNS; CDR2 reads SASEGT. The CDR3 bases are TGTGCCAGCAGGAAGCGGGAGGAGGCGGATACGCAGTATTTT. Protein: CASRKREEADTQYF.

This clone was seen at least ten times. The CDR3 sequence is CASAIDRGNQPQHF. CDR3 nucleotide sequence: TGTGCCAGCGCCATTGACAGGGGGAATCAGCCCCAGCATTTT. The chain couples TRBV27 to TRBJ1-5; 9 bases line up with TRBD1. CDR3 length equals 14 residues. Germline assignment: CDR1 MNHEY and CDR2 SMNVEV (reference sequence). The trim removed 8 bases at V and 4 bases at J, leaving 6 bases unmatched.

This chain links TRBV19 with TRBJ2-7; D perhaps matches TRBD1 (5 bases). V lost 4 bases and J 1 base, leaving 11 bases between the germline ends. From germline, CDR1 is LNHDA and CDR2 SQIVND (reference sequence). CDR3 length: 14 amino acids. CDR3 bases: TGTGCCAGTAGTACCTTCCAGGGATCCTACGAGCAGTACTTC. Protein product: CASSTFQGSYEQYF.

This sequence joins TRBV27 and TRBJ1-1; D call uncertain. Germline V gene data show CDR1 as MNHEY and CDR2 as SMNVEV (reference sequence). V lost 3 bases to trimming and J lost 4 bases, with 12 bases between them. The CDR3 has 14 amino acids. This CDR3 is CASSFKGRGTEAFF. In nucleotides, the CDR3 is TGTGCCAGCAGTTTTAAGGGTCGGGGCACTGAAGCTTTCTTT.

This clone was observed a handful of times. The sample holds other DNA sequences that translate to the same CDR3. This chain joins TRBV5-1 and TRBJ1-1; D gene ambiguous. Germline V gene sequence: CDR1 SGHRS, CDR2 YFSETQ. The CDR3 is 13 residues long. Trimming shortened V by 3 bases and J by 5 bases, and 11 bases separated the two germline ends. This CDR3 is CASSSPGRTEAFF. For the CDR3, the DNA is TGCGCCAGCAGCTCGCCGGGGAGAACTGAAGCTTTCTTT.

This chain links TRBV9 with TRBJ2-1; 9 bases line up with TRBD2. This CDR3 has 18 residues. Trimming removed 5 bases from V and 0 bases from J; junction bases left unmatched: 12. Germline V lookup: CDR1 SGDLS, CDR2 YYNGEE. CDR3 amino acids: CASSRRLAGTYSYNEQFF. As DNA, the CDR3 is TGTGCCAGCAGTCGAAGGCTAGCGGGGACCTACTCCTACAATGAGCAGTTCTTC.

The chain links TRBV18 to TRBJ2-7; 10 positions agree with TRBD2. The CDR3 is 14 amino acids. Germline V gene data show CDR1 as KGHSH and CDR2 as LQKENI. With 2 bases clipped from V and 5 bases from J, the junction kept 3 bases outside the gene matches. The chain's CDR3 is CASSPERGGNEQYF. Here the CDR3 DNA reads TGTGCCAGCTCACCAGAGCGGGGGGGCAACGAGCAGTACTTC.

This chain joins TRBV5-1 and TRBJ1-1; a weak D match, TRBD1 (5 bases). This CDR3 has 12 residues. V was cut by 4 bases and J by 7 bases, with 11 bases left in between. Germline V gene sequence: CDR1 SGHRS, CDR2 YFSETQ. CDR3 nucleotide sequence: TGCGCCAGCAGCACAGGACGGGGTGAAGCTTTCTTT. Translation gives CASSTGRGEAFF.

The CDR3 nucleotides read TGTGCCAGCAGCGCCCTCTCTGGAAACACCATATATTTT. Translating gives CASSALSGNTIYF. This chain links TRBV9 with TRBJ1-3; D uncertain. Germline loops: CDR1 SGDLS, CDR2 YYNGEE. The CDR3 extends over 13 amino acids. The V end lost 3 bases, the J end lost 0 bases, and 4 bases lay between the germline ends.

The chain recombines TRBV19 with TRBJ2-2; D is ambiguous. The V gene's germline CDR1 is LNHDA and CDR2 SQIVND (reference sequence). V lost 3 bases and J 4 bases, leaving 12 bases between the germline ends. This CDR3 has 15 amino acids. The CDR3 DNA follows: TGTGCCAGTAGTATGGATCAAGTCGGCACCGGGGAGCTGTTTTTT. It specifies CASSMDQVGTGELFF.

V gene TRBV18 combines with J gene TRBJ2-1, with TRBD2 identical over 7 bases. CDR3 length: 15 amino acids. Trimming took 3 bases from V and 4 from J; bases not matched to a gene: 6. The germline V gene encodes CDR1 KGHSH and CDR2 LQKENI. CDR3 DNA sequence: TGTGCCAGCTCACCGTGGGGGGGAGAGTACAATGAGCAGTTCTTC. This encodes CASSPWGGEYNEQFF.

The CDR3, as DNA: TGCGCCAGCAGCCCTCGGGACTCCGAGACCCAGTACTTC. It encodes CASSPRDSETQYF. The chain joins TRBV4-1 to TRBJ2-5, with D tentatively TRBD2 (6 bases). The germline CDR1 and CDR2 sequences are MGHRA and YSYEKL. The CDR3 length is 13 residues. The V gene lost 4 bases and the J gene lost 5 bases, with 11 bases spanning the gap.